This TCR beta chain was observed in a study of blood T cell repertoires in COVID-19. Study in general: Donors in the United States, Italy and Spain gave samples during acute or convalescent COVID-19. T cells, B-cell-depleted T cells, or PBMCs provided the cDNA or gDNA that served as material.

CDR3 size: 18 residues. V lost 5 bases, J lost 4 bases, and 13 bases stayed unmatched. Germline V gene lookup returns CDR1 SGHVS and CDR2 FQNEAQ. Original methodology: Counts of nucleated cells, estimated from reference gene primer amplification, were obtained. TCRdb's copy holds only in-frame clones and misses some; the assay was immunoSEQ multiplex PCR. V and J calls and clone size are as listed in that table; D and trimming were resolved from the DNA. This repertoire shows fewer than 250,000 clones, 70% to 85% found once; its top ten account for under 15%. This chain links TRBV7-8 with TRBJ2-1; TRBD2 matches 11 bases. Sequencing was done on a sample of peripheral blood. The sequence came from a woman aged 45-65 years with acute or convalescent COVID-19. The CDR3: CASSARAGTSGNYNEQFF. CDR3 nucleotides: TGTGCCAGCAGCGCCCGGGCCGGGACTAGCGGCAATTACAATGAGCAGTTCTTC.